The source of this TCR beta chain is a study of shared clonotypes between healthy human individuals. The protocol was immunoSEQ multiplex PCR, while the TCRdb copy is restricted to in-frame clones and leaves out a portion. The sample holds some 2,000,000 clones, more than 90% seen once. Sequencing was performed on naive CD4+ T cells sorted from blood. Subset noted: CD45RA+ positively selected. This TCR was sampled from a man aged 18 to 30 in good health.

The CDR3 coding sequence is TGTGCCAGCAGTGGGAGCGCAGGGATAACTGAAGCTTTCTTT. Its protein is CASSGSAGITEAFF. The chain links TRBV6-5 to TRBJ1-1; a possible D gene is TRBD1 (5 bases). The CDR3 runs 14 residues. The germline V gene has CDR1 MNHEY and CDR2 SVGAGI. The V end was cut by 5 bases, the J end by 5 bases, with 15 bases between.